These 17 T cell receptor beta chains share one sample of origin, sequenced in a study of early T cells in non-severe SARS-CoV-2 infection. TCRdb re-analysed the 5' RACE reads in MiXCR, keeping a single row per CDR3 protein. Of 55,000 to 75,000 distinct CDR3 sequences in the sample, roughly 8.4% were seen once. The sample comprised whole blood. These receptors were collected from an adult who was a healthcare worker with PCR-confirmed SARS-CoV-2 infection or an uninfected control (not recorded which).

This chain joins TRBV27 and TRBJ1-2; D gene ambiguous. The CDR3 consists of 11 residues. Looked up from germline, CDR1 is MNHEY and CDR2 is SMNVEV (reference sequence). V lost 5 bases and J lost 2, with 3 bases in between. The CDR3 DNA reads TGTGCCAGCAGTCGAAACTATGGCTACACCTTC. Translated: CASSRNYGYTF.

The rearrangement uses TRBV29-1 and TRBJ2-7; no clear D. This CDR3 contains 14 residues. The V end was cut by 2 bases, the J end by 6 bases, with 17 bases between. Germline loops: CDR1 SQVTM, CDR2 ANQGSEA. The CDR3 protein is CSVEFGSRSGEQYF. In nucleotides, the CDR3 is TGCAGCGTTGAATTCGGCTCCCGCTCTGGCGAGCAGTACTTC.

The V call is TRBV4-2, the J call TRBJ2-5, with 9 positions matching TRBD2. This CDR3 contains 16 residues. In germline, CDR1 is LGHNA, CDR2 YNFKEQ. The V and J ends lost 1 base and 1 base, in that order; junction bases with no gene match: 4. The CDR3 region has the DNA TGTGCCAGCAGCCAAGGGGCGGGAGGGACCCAAGAGACCCAGTACTTC. It codes for CASSQGAGGTQETQYF.

The rearrangement uses TRBV7-9 and TRBJ2-7; the match to TRBD1 covers 10 bases. J was trimmed by 5 bases and V by 4 bases; bases with no gene match: 2. The CDR3 has 13 amino acids. Germline assignment: CDR1 SEHNR and CDR2 FQNEAQ (reference sequence). Here the CDR3 DNA reads TGTGCCAGCAGCTGGGACAGGGGCCACGAGCAGTACTTC. As protein: CASSWDRGHEQYF.

V and J are TRBV4-2 and TRBJ2-3, with D uncertain. Germline V lookup: CDR1 LGHNA, CDR2 YNFKEQ. V was shortened by 1 base and J by 6 bases, with 11 bases between the two germline ends. The CDR3 runs 14 residues. This chain's CDR3 is CASSQGTSRDTQYF. Here the CDR3 DNA reads TGTGCCAGCAGCCAAGGAACCTCACGGGATACGCAGTATTTT.

The table lists this clonotype with a few counts. The chain employs TRBV7-9 and TRBJ2-3; D is ambiguous. Trimming took off 2 bases at V and 1 base at J, with 7 bases between the two ends. Germline CDR1 reads SEHNR; CDR2 reads FQNEAQ (reference sequence). The CDR3 spans 14 residues. The CDR3 nucleotides read TGTGCCAGCAGCTTACACTCGGGCACAGATACGCAGTATTTT. Residues: CASSLHSGTDTQYF. Together with reference TRBV7-9 and TRBJ2-3, the CDR3 gives the full variable domain: DTGVSQNPRHKITKRGQNVTFRCDPISEHNRLYWYRQTLGQGPEFLTYFQNEAQLEKSRLLSDRFSAERPKGSFSTLEIQRTEQGDSAMYLCASSLHSGTDTQYFGPGTRLTVL.

The chain recombines TRBV12-3 or TRBV12-4 with TRBJ1-1; 7 bases map to TRBD1. The CDR3 extends over 16 amino acids. V shed 7 bases, J shed 4 bases, and the junction held 15 bases outside the gene matches. The CDR3 DNA reads as TGTGCCAGCATTTACTCTACGGGAGGGGGCCGCACTGAAGCTTTCTTT. Encoded protein: CASIYSTGGGRTEAFF.

CDR3 region: CASRQLSEDTQYF. The DNA of the CDR3 is TGTGCCAGCAGGCAACTATCCGAAGATACGCAGTATTTT. The genes are TRBV7-2 and TRBJ2-3; D is undetermined. CDR1 is SGHTA and CDR2 is FQGNSA in the germline V gene. The CDR3 contains 13 residues. Trimming took off 6 bases at V and 5 bases at J, with 12 bases between the two ends. Variable domain in full (rest from reference TRBV7-2 and TRBJ2-3): GAGVSQSPSNKVTEKGKDVELRCDPISGHTALYWYRQSLGQGLEFLIYFQGNSAPDKSGLPSDRFSAERTGGSVSTLTIQRTQQEDSAVYLCASRQLSEDTQYFGPGTRLTVL.

This clonotype was observed a few times. The chain combines TRBV20-1 with TRBJ2-7; D may match TRBD1 or TRBD2 (5 bases each). Germline V lookup: CDR1 DFQATT, CDR2 SNEGSKA (reference sequence). The CDR3 sequence is 14 residues long. V gave up 6 bases and J gave up 2 bases, with 17 bases separating them. The chain's CDR3 is CSARHPLGAYEQYF. The CDR3, as DNA: TGCAGTGCCCGACATCCTTTGGGGGCCTACGAGCAGTACTTC.

Many counts were recorded for this clonotype. The V gene is TRBV28, the J gene TRBJ2-2; 7 bases agree with TRBD2. The germline V gene encodes CDR1 MDHEN and CDR2 SYDVKM. The V gene end was trimmed by 5 bases and the J gene end by 6 bases; junction bases not matched to a gene: 9. The CDR3 is made up of 15 amino acids. CDR3 sequence reads: CASSREAGMSGELFF. The DNA of the CDR3 is TGTGCCAGCAGTCGGGAGGCAGGGATGTCCGGGGAGCTGTTTTTT.

By frequency in the sample, this clonotype is medium-sized. This chain links TRBV5-6 with TRBJ2-3; D remains ambiguous. The CDR3 consists of 15 residues. The germline gives CDR1 SGHDT, CDR2 YYEEEE. V was trimmed by 4 bases and J by 2 bases, leaving 14 bases between them. For the CDR3, the DNA is TGTGCCAGCAGCAGCCCCTCCATCAACACAGATACGCAGTATTTT. Amino acid sequence: CASSSPSINTDTQYF.

This clonotype has just a few counts. The V gene is TRBV1, the J gene TRBJ2-7. TRBV1 has pseudogene status. The CDR3 sequence is 15 residues long. In DNA form, the CDR3 reads TGCACCAGCAGCCAACGGACCCGAGCTAAGTACGAGCAGTACTTC. This translates into CTSSQRTRAKYEQYF.

The table lists this clonotype with a few counts. The rearrangement links TRBV20-1 to TRBJ2-7; TRBD2 matches at 10 bases. The J segment lost 5 bases and the V segment lost 2 bases, leaving 6 bases of the junction unmatched. The germline V gene has CDR1 DFQATT and CDR2 SNEGSKA (reference sequence). This CDR3 has 14 residues. CDR3 in DNA: TGCAGTGCTAGATTGGTAGCGGGAGGCCACGAGCAGTACTTC. As protein: CSARLVAGGHEQYF.

The rearrangement uses TRBV18 and TRBJ2-7; 8 bases map to TRBD1. The V gene end was trimmed by 6 bases and the J gene end by 3 bases; junction bases not matched to a gene: 7. This CDR3 is 14 amino acids long. The germline V gene has CDR1 KGHSH and CDR2 LQKENI. The CDR3 coding sequence is TGTGCCAGCTCTAGACAGGGGCTCTTCTACGAGCAGTACTTC. As protein: CASSRQGLFYEQYF.

DNA of the CDR3: TGTGCCAGCAGCCTCAATGACGCACCCACTAGCGGGAGCAGAGAGACCCAGTACTTC. Translation: CASSLNDAPTSGSRETQYF. The chain combines TRBV3-1 with TRBJ2-5, with 11 bases fitting TRBD2. With 4 bases clipped from V and 4 bases from J, the junction kept 17 bases outside the gene matches. CDR1 LGHDT and CDR2 YNNKEL come from the germline V gene (reference sequence). This CDR3 has 19 amino acids.

This clonotype was counted ten times or more. The chain links TRBV18 to TRBJ2-1; D not resolved. This CDR3 has 13 amino acids. The germline gives CDR1 KGHSH, CDR2 LQKENI. With 3 bases removed from V and 4 bases from J, the gap between germline ends came to 7 bases. CDR3 DNA: TGTGCCAGCTCACCCGGGCCTTACAATGAGCAGTTCTTC. Translating it yields CASSPGPYNEQFF.

At least ten counts were recorded for this clonotype. V is TRBV20-1 and J is TRBJ1-5; D perhaps matches TRBD1 (5 bases). The germline gives CDR1 DFQATT, CDR2 SNEGSKA (reference sequence). The CDR3 is 14 residues long. In nucleotides, the CDR3 is TGCGCGGAGGGGAGCCCGTATAGCAATCAGCCCCAGCATTTT. Residues: CAEGSPYSNQPQHF.